This T cell receptor (beta chain) is from a study of blood T cells in healthy people across ages. CDR1 is MGHRA and CDR2 is YSYEKL in the germline V gene. Trimming removed 0 bases from V and 2 bases from J, with 11 bases in between. There are 15 residues in the CDR3. Overall study findings and caveats: The recorded TCR beta diversity per million T cells decreased in a roughly linear manner with age.

A remark on this clonotype: Its antigen is not known.

A second PCR, run for roughly 7 to 12 cycles, used a sample-barcoded 5' primer plus a J-beta primer mix. Each TCR beta cDNA got a 12-nucleotide random molecular identifier. One entry per CDR3 protein, called by TCRdb with MiXCR from the 5' RACE reads. The sample shows around 990,000 distinct CDR3 sequences, 25% of them seen only once. These data also featured in a second study, about T cells of mothers and their children. That source reports: Three healthy Caucasian mothers and their six children were the donors.

The V call is TRBV4-1, the J call TRBJ2-7; D ambiguous. This sequence originates from a girl aged 2 to 10 in good health. The specimen was blood. The CDR3 spells CASSQDWTVTYEQYF. DNA for the CDR3: TGCGCCAGCAGCCAAGATTGGACGGTCACCTACGAGCAGTACTTC.